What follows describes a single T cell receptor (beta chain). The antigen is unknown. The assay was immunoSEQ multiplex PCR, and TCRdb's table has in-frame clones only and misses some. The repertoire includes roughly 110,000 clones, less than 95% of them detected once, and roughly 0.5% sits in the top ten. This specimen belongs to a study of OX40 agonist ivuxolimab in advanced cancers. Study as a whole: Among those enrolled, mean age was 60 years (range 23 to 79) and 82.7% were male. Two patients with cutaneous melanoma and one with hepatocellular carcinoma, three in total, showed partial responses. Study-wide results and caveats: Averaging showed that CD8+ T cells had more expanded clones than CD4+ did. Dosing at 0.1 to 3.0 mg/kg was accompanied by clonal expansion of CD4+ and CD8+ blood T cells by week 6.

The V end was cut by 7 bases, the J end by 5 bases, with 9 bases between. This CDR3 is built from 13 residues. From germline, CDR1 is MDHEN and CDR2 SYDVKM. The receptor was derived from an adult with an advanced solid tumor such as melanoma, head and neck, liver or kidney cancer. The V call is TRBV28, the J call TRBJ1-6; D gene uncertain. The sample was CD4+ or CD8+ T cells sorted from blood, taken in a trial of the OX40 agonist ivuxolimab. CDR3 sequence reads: CASKGQDNSPLHF. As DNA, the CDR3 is TGTGCCAGCAAAGGGCAGGATAATTCACCCCTCCACTTT.